Listed here are 15 T cell receptor beta chains from one sample, sequenced in a study of T cell responses to AZD1222 COVID-19 vaccine (dated by TCRdb to the early 2020s). According to the study, the label for this sample's time point signals: baseline before first vaccination. The library was produced with the immunoSEQ multiplex PCR assay. TCRdb limited this immuneACCESS table to in-frame rearrangements with V and J called. A share of clones is missing; checked studies link under half to unresolved V genes, and the rest is unexplained. The sample table holds 65,000 to 70,000 clones, of which approximately 80% were seen once. Together, the top ten hold roughly 12% of the sample. Sequences were derived from peripheral blood, sampled on day 0 of AZD1222 vaccination. The receptors come from an adult in good health.

The rearrangement joins TRBV27 to TRBJ1-1; 7 positions match TRBD1. This CDR3 has 13 residues. V shed 2 bases, J shed 4 bases, and the junction held 1 base outside the gene matches. Germline V gives CDR1 MNHEY, CDR2 SMNVEV (reference sequence). The CDR3 bases are TGTGCCAGCAGTTTACAGGGGGTCACTGAAGCTTTCTTT. Its translation is CASSLQGVTEAFF.

V gene TRBV9 combines with J gene TRBJ1-3; TRBD1 is a possible D gene (6 bases). The CDR3 sequence is 16 residues long. The V end lost 4 bases, the J end lost 0 bases, and 14 bases lay between the germline ends. Germline loops: CDR1 SGDLS, CDR2 YYNGEE. The CDR3 nucleotides read TGTGCCAGCAGCCGGGGGGCAGCTCGCTCTGGAAACACCATATATTTT. It specifies CASSRGAARSGNTIYF.

The rearrangement joins TRBV19 to TRBJ1-6; no definite D call. Trimming left V 4 bases short and J 5 bases short, with 3 bases between. This CDR3 has 12 amino acids. Germline V lookup: CDR1 LNHDA, CDR2 SQIVND (reference sequence). CDR3 residues: CASSTHNSPLHF. The CDR3 DNA reads as TGTGCCAGTAGTACCCATAATTCACCCCTCCACTTT.

The chain links TRBV27 to TRBJ2-1, with 7 bases lining up with TRBD1. The CDR3 loop spans 15 amino acids. The germline V gene encodes CDR1 MNHEY and CDR2 SMNVEV (reference sequence). J lost 4 bases, V lost 7 bases, and 10 bases had no gene match. The CDR3 coding sequence is TGTGCCAGCAAAAAGCAGGACAGGACTTACAATGAGCAGTTCTTC. Translated, it gives CASKKQDRTYNEQFF.

The gene calls are TRBV7-8 and TRBJ1-5; D not resolved. CDR3 length: 14 residues. Germline V CDR1 and CDR2: SGHVS, FQNEAQ. The V and J ends lost 2 bases and 9 bases respectively, with 14 bases between them. The CDR3 nucleotides are TGTGCCAGCAGCTTAAGTCCGGTTCTGGGGCCCCAGCATTTT. It codes for CASSLSPVLGPQHF. The variable domain in full, with the rest retrieved from reference TRBV7-8 and TRBJ1-5, is GAGVSQSPRYKVAKRGQDVALRCDPISGHVSLFWYQQALGQGPEFLTYFQNEAQLDKSGLPSDRFFAERPEGSVSTLKIQRTQQEDSAVYLCASSLSPVLGPQHFGDGTRLSIL.

This chain links TRBV19 with TRBJ1-3; D is unclear. Between the trimmed V and J ends, which lost 5 bases and 0 bases, there was a span of 8 bases. The germline gives CDR1 LNHDA, CDR2 SQIVND (reference sequence). CDR3 size: 14 residues. CDR3 residues: CASSDSDSGNTIYF. Here the CDR3 DNA reads TGTGCCAGTAGTGACTCAGACTCTGGAAACACCATATATTTT.

J is TRBJ1-4 and V is TRBV12-3 or TRBV12-4; no reliable D call. Deletions cut 6 bases from V and 8 bases from J, with 10 bases between. The CDR3 totals 12 residues. The CDR3 protein is CASRGWREKLFF. CDR3 DNA: TGTGCCAGCAGGGGATGGCGGGAAAAACTGTTTTTT.

CDR3 region: CASSEGGFSGNTIYF. CDR3 bases: TGTGCCAGCAGTGAAGGAGGTTTCTCTGGAAACACCATATATTTT. This rearrangement joins TRBV25-1 to TRBJ1-3; no clear D. CDR3 length: 15 amino acids. Looked up from germline, CDR1 is MGHDK and CDR2 is SYGVNS. V lost 2 bases and J lost 0, with 8 bases in between.

The rearrangement joins TRBV7-8 to TRBJ2-3; D gene unclear. Germline values: CDR1 SGHVS, CDR2 FQNEAQ. This CDR3 is 12 amino acids long. The V and J ends lost 5 bases and 5 bases respectively, with 8 bases between them. CDR3 coding DNA: TGTGCCAGCAGCCGAGCTATAGATACGCAGTATTTT. This gives the protein CASSRAIDTQYF. The full variable domain, in which reference TRBV7-8 and TRBJ2-3 provide the parts outside the CDR3, is GAGVSQSPRYKVAKRGQDVALRCDPISGHVSLFWYQQALGQGPEFLTYFQNEAQLDKSGLPSDRFFAERPEGSVSTLKIQRTQQEDSAVYLCASSRAIDTQYFGPGTRLTVL.

The chain joins TRBV19 to TRBJ2-1; TRBD1 agrees at 9 bases. V trimming: 1 base; J trimming: 5 bases; junction bases outside the gene matches: 6. The CDR3 consists of 16 residues. CDR1 and CDR2 from the germline V gene are LNHDA and SQIVND (reference sequence). In nucleotides, the CDR3 is TGTGCCAGTAGTATAGGGAGGGGGACAGGGAACAATGAGCAGTTCTTC. Residues: CASSIGRGTGNNEQFF. The full variable domain, completed using reference TRBV19 and TRBJ2-1, is DGGITQSPKYLFRKEGQNVTLSCEQNLNHDAMYWYRQDPGQGLRLIYYSQIVNDFQKGDIAEGYSVSREKKESFPLTVTSAQKNPTAFYLCASSIGRGTGNNEQFFGPGTRLTVL.

The V call is TRBV18, the J call TRBJ2-2; 13 bases fit TRBD2. Trimming removed 6 bases from V and 3 bases from J; junction bases left unmatched: 4. Per the germline V gene, CDR1 is KGHSH and CDR2 is LQKENI. The CDR3 is 16 residues long. The CDR3 here is CASSPGLAGYTGELFF. The CDR3 bases are TGTGCCAGCTCGCCGGGACTAGCGGGATACACCGGGGAGCTGTTTTTT. The full variable domain, its missing parts supplied by reference TRBV18 and TRBJ2-2, is NAGVMQNPRHLVRRRGQEARLRCSPMKGHSHVYWYRQLPEEGLKFMVYLQKENIIDESGMPKERFSAEFPKEGPSILRIQQVVRGDSAAYFCASSPGLAGYTGELFFGEGSRLTVL.

The chain carries TRBV29-1 and TRBJ1-2; D may be TRBD1 (6 bases). In germline, CDR1 is SQVTM, CDR2 ANQGSEA. The V gene lost 5 bases and the J gene lost 3 bases, with 10 bases spanning the gap. The CDR3 runs to 12 residues. Here the CDR3 DNA reads TGCAGCGTTAACAGGGTTGACTATGGCTACACCTTC. It is translated as CSVNRVDYGYTF.

The chain combines TRBV7-8 with TRBJ1-6, with 7 bases that match TRBD1. The CDR3 totals 16 residues. V lost 5 bases to trimming and J lost 5 bases; unmatched junction nucleotides: 9. Looked up from germline, CDR1 is SGHVS and CDR2 is FQNEAQ. The CDR3 loop reads CASSAGQRKDNSPLHF. Written as DNA, the CDR3 is TGTGCCAGCAGCGCGGGACAGCGAAAAGATAATTCACCCCTCCACTTT.

The rearrangement links TRBV2 to TRBJ1-1; D is perhaps TRBD1 (5 bases). Trimming stripped 1 base from V and 5 bases from J, with 11 bases between. In germline, CDR1 is SNHLY, CDR2 FYNNEI. The CDR3 extends over 14 amino acids. The CDR3 sequence: CASSEGGFLTEAFF. CDR3 bases: TGTGCCAGCAGTGAAGGGGGGTTTCTTACTGAAGCTTTCTTT.

This rearrangement joins TRBV4-1 to TRBJ1-5, with 7 bases that match TRBD1. Germline lookup yields CDR1 MGHRA and CDR2 YSYEKL. J was trimmed by 4 bases and V by 2 bases; bases with no gene match: 8. This CDR3 contains 16 residues. The CDR3 DNA reads as TGCGCCAGCAGCCAATACACAGGGGTAGGGAATCAGCCCCAGCATTTT. It yields the protein CASSQYTGVGNQPQHF.